The T cell receptor (beta chain) described here comes from a study of Ad26.COV2.S vaccination and SARS-CoV-2 variants. Study-wide context: Intramuscular Ad26.COV2.S doses were given once or twice, 56 days apart.

As concerns this clone: Its antigen is still unknown.

Per the germline V gene, CDR1 is LGHDT and CDR2 is YNNKEL (reference sequence). After removal of 2 bases from V and 2 bases from J, the junction contained 7 bases not matched to a gene. CDR3 size: 17 residues. Profiled with immunoSEQ multiplex PCR; TCRdb holds only in-frame clones, not every one. Found here are approximately 340,000 clones, around 84% of them singletons; the top ten hold around 3.3%. General observations from the study: Possibly, TCR breadth and depth analyses underestimated total T cell responses. Substantial breadth was reported for post-vaccination spike-specific CD8+ and CD4+ T cells.

The treatment: about 20 received Ad26.COV2.S at low or high dose, single or two shots; about 5 received placebo; per-sample allocation not given. All samples were drawn on day 63, counting from the first vaccine or placebo injection. Boston supplied an adult donor aged 18-55 years. J is TRBJ2-5 and V is TRBV3-1 (or the pseudogene TRBV3-2), with 11 nucleotides matching TRBD2. The clonotype was recovered from a person between 18 and 60 years old who received the Ad26.COV2.S COVID-19 vaccine or a placebo. This specimen consisted of peripheral blood, obtained in a trial of Ad26.COV2.S vaccine versus placebo. The CDR3 protein is CASSQPSSGGIQETQYF. The DNA of the CDR3 is TGTGCCAGCAGCCAACCTTCTAGCGGGGGGATACAAGAGACCCAGTACTTC.